This T cell receptor (beta chain) was documented in a study of T-cell memory formation after mild COVID-19 (dated by TCRdb to 2020 to 2022). General notes on the study: TCR sequence clusters from the two donors were found to be largely donor specific. The cohort comprised two young, previously healthy adult volunteers, one female and one male. T-cell clones expanding and contracting after mild COVID-19 in a couple of donors were tracked by longitudinal TCRalpha and TCRbeta repertoire sequencing.

TCRdb lists the instrument as Illumina NovaSeq 6000. cDNA libraries for TCRalpha and TCRbeta were prepared by 5'RACE using constant-segment primers, with sample barcodes and unique molecular identifiers added. Trizol reagent was used to extract RNA from every sample. Amplification of the libraries took two PCR steps, and the second step added a second sample barcode plus Illumina TruSeq adapters. Libraries were sequenced on an Illumina NovaSeq with 2 x 150 bp paired-end reads. From the authors' description of their analysis: With migec v1.2.7, reads were demultiplexed and then collapsed into UMI-guided consensus sequences. With mixcr v2.1.11, UMI consensuses were aligned to TRA and TRB V and J templates and assembled into clonotypes. Clonotypes were classified as expanded or contracted when called significant by both edgeR and NoisET, with noise models trained on biological replicates. edgeR calls used a false discovery rate-adjusted p below 0.01 and a log2 fold-change threshold of 1. As an exploratory analysis of dynamics, max-normalized trajectories of the 1000 most abundant clonotypes were examined with PCA combined with hierarchical clustering. Separately sequenced CD4+ and CD8+ repertoires were used to assign a CD4 or CD8 phenotype to each responding clone. TCRdb itself trimmed the public reads at Q25 with fastp, ran MiXCR and retained productive beta chains. Each entry is one CDR3 protein sequence, shown with its most common DNA and genes. TCRdb, not the authors, supplied the V and J calls. Here the sample has roughly 400,000 distinct CDR3 sequences; 24% occur a single time. 8.8% of the sample rests with the top ten.

PBMCs were isolated by Ficoll-Paque density gradient centrifugation. This clonotype appeared a single time. It has no known antigen specificity. The input lacks base qualities; no much larger clone sits a single base away. Summary of the overall study and its limitations: Clones contracting from day 15 to 85 had balanced CD4/CD8 phenotypes, while a second wave expanding from day 15 to 37 was biased towards CD4+. Contracting CD4+ clones were located mainly in the CM and EM memory subsets, whereas CD8+ clones were found to be enriched in EMRA. Only a couple of mild cases were covered by the study, and larger cohorts that include severe cases with pre-infection samples were considered necessary. Whether the second-wave clones peaking on day 37 were SARS-CoV-2 specific was not confirmed. Some responding clones were detected in pre-infection memory, suggesting pre-existing cross-reactive memory T cells joined the SARS-CoV-2 response.

The source is an adult woman who had mild COVID-19 (a few samples of this study predate the infection). The sample titles of this study are shuffled in the database, so cell type and time point are left out; the donor was told from shared clones. Specimen: PBMCs or a T cell subset sorted from them (not recorded which).

Here the CDR3 is given as CASAFTDTQYF. The nucleotides are TGTGCCAGCGCCTTCACAGATACGCAGTATTTT. In this chain, TRBV25-1 is recombined with TRBJ2-3; the D segment cannot be called with confidence. From a lookup of the germline V gene, CDR1 and CDR2 are MGHDK and SYGVNS. The germline ends are 5 bases apart after V is trimmed by 8 bases and J by 2 bases. Inclusive of the bounding cysteine and phenylalanine, the CDR3 is 11 residues long. This entry keeps only the CDR3 DNA: 33 bases, framed from base 1. Full variable domain (CDR3 extended with the reference TRBV25-1 and TRBJ2-3 proteins): EADIYQTPRYLVIGTGKKITLECSQTMGHDKMYWYQQDPGMELHLIHYSYGVNSTEKGDLSSESTVSRIRTEHFPLTLESARPSHTSQYLCASAFTDTQYFGPGTRLTVL.